Shown below are 3 T cell receptor beta chains from a single sample sequenced in a study of cytomegalovirus exposure and HLA in healthy donors. A multiplex PCR was run with 60 Vbeta primers and 13 Jbeta primers. TCRdb keeps only in-frame clones here, not all; method: immunoSEQ multiplex PCR. The repertoire holds roughly 120,000 clones, with around 77% as singletons. Sequencing used PBMCs. The receptors were gathered from a man aged 45-60 years in good health and CMV-seropositive.

This chain joins TRBV2 and TRBJ1-1, with D unresolved. V was cut by 7 bases and J by 1 base, with 10 bases left in between. The germline V gene encodes CDR1 SNHLY and CDR2 FYNNEI. The CDR3 extends over 13 amino acids. The CDR3 loop reads CASMVRENTEAFF. CDR3 DNA sequence: TGTGCCAGCATGGTACGAGAGAACACTGAAGCTTTCTTT. Full variable domain (rest looked up from reference TRBV2 and TRBJ1-1): EPEVTQTPSHQVTQMGQEVILRCVPISNHLYFYWYRQILGQKVEFLVSFYNNEISEKSEIFDDQFSVERPDGSNFTLKIRSTKLEDSAMYFCASMVRENTEAFFGQGTRLTVV.

This chain connects TRBV5-1 to TRBJ1-3; D is unresolved. From germline, CDR1 is SGHRS and CDR2 YFSETQ. CDR3 length: 16 residues. With 2 bases removed from V and 0 bases from J, the gap between germline ends came to 12 bases. CDR3 nucleotides: TGCGCCAGCAGCTTTAGGGAGATCATCTCTGGAAACACCATATATTTT. It translates to CASSFREIISGNTIYF.

This clone was observed a handful of times. The chain has TRBV7-3 and TRBJ2-3; 9 bases are shared with TRBD2. Germline CDR1 SGHTA, CDR2 FQGTGA. Unmatched junction bases numbered 7, after V lost 5 bases and J lost 4 bases. The length of the CDR3 is 15 residues. CDR3 loop: CASSPQAGGADTQYF. For the CDR3, the DNA is TGTGCCAGCAGCCCGCAAGCGGGGGGTGCAGATACGCAGTATTTT. Combining the CDR3 with reference TRBV7-3 and TRBJ2-3 gives the whole variable domain GAGVSQTPSNKVTEKGKYVELRCDPISGHTALYWYRQSLGQGPEFLIYFQGTGAADDSGLPNDRFFAVRPEGSVSTLKIQRTERGDSAVYLCASSPQAGGADTQYFGPGTRLTVL.